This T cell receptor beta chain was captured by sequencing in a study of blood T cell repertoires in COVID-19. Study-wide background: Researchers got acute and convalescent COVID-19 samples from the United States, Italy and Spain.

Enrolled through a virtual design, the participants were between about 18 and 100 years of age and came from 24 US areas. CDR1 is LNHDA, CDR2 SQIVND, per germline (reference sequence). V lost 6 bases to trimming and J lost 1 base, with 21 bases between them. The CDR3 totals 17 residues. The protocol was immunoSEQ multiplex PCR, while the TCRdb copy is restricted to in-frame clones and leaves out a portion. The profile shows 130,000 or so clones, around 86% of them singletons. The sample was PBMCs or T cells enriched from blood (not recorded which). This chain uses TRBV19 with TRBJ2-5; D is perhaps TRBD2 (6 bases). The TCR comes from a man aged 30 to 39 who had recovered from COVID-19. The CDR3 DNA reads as TGTGCCAGTAGGGGAGTAGGACGGGGGATCGGCCAAGAGACCCAGTACTTC. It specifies CASRGVGRGIGQETQYF.